What follows is one T cell receptor (beta chain) and its context. No antigen is known for it. No base-level quality is on record; no much larger clone is a single base apart. The data derive from a study of PD-L1 blockade in urothelial cancer (dated by TCRdb to 2015 to 2018). As for the study more broadly: Therapy was started at some point between 2012 and 2014 for all patients, and atezolizumab 1,200 mg was administered intravenously every 3 weeks. In the same patients, pretreatment tumors underwent whole exome sequencing and RNA sequencing in addition to TCR sequencing. Blood samples yielded a median of around 150,000 T cells and tens of thousands of unique TCRs, with median clonality 0.080. Nine patients achieved durable clinical benefit and about 19 did not. Durable clinical benefit was defined as progression-free survival longer than 6 months, and TCR features were also tested against progression-free and overall survival. Pretreatment blood TCR-seq was available for about 30 patients, at least one posttreatment blood collection was obtained for around 24 patients, and tumor TCR-seq was available for around 24 patients. TCR sequencing covered pretreatment tumor samples and matched, serially collected peripheral blood taken before and after atezolizumab treatment. Blood samples were analyzed 3 weeks after the start of treatment (second dose) and 6 weeks after the start of treatment. About nine tenths of the roughly 29 patients were identified as males with urothelial cancer of bladder origin, and a prior smoking history was reported by 18 of 29 patients. Patients had an ECOG performance status of 0 or 1 and had received between 0 and 3 prior chemotherapy regimens. Somatic, immune and clinical correlates of response to PD-L1 blockade with atezolizumab in urothelial cancer were the focus of an exploratory multi-omic analysis. The research as a whole found: Greater expansion of tumor-associated TCR clones in peripheral blood 3 weeks after the start of treatment was observed in patients with durable benefit (n of about 21, p = 0.022). Because of the small sample size (n ≈ 27) and the many exploratory analyses performed, the results are intended to be regarded as hypothesis-generating. Improved progression-free and overall survival was associated with having pretreatment peripheral blood TCR clonality below the median.

Synthetic TCR analog templates were spiked into each PCR to estimate absolute template abundance from read counts. TCRbeta CDR3 regions were amplified from genomic DNA with bias-controlled V and J gene primers using the immunoSEQ assay. Sequencing of rearranged TCRbeta segments was done at approximately 20X coverage. Regarding the original processing steps: Clustering was used to correct sequencing errors, and CDR3s were annotated against IMGT so that V, D and J genes could be assigned. Downstream analyses used only productive TCRbeta rearrangements, leaving out any out-of-frame or stop-codon sequences. To compute clonality, Shannon entropy was normalized by the log of the number of unique productive sequences and then subtracted from one. Clones differing between time points or between blood and tumor were identified by Fisher's exact test with Benjamini-Hochberg correction at adjusted p below 0.01. The clones in this table, taken by TCRdb from immuneACCESS, are in-frame only. Not every clone is retained; where verified, under half of the shortfall comes from an unresolved V gene, and the cause of the rest is unknown. V and J calls plus clone size are reproduced from that table; the DNA served to infer D and trimming. Here the sample has some 100,000 clones; approximately 88% occur a single time. 0.97% of the sample is held by the ten biggest clonotypes.

In the paper's terms, the time point label means: pretreatment peripheral blood. A cohort of 25 to 30 patients with locally advanced or metastatic urothelial carcinoma, treated at Memorial Sloan Kettering on a trial protocol, was included. Peripheral blood mononuclear cells were collected from each patient pretreatment and during treatment, giving between 1 and 8 total time points per patient. The Qiagen DNeasy Blood extraction kit was used to purify genomic DNA from total PBMCs and from tumor samples. Collected pretreatment and during treatment, PBMCs were isolated and stored as previously described. Via the germline V gene (reference sequence), CDR1 is GTSNPN and CDR2 SVGIG. The CDR3 numbers 15 residues from cysteine through phenylalanine. The kept DNA is CDR3 alone, 45 bases in frame from the first base. V is reduced by 5 bases and J by 1 base, leaving a spacing of 17 bases between them.

The source material was PBMCs, sampled around atezolizumab (anti-PD-L1) treatment. The sequence links TRBV30 to TRBJ2-5; the D region possibly corresponds to TRBD2 (6 bases align). This TCR came from an elderly woman with urothelial cancer. CDR3 reads: CAWGLSGRGQETQYF. The nucleotide sequence reads as follows: TGTGCCTGGGGTCTATCCGGGAGAGGCCAAGAGACCCAGTACTTC.